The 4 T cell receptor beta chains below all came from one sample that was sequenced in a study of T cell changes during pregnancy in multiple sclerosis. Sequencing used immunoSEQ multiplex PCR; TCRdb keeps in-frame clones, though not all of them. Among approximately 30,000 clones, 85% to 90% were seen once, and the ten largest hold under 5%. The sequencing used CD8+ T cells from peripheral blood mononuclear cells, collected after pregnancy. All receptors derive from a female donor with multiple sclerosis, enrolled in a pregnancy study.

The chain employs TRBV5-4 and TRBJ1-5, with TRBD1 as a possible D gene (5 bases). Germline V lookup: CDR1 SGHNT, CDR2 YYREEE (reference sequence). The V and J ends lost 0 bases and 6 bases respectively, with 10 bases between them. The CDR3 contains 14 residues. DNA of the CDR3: TGTGCCAGCAGCTTGGAGGGGTTGGGTCAGCCCCAGCATTTT. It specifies CASSLEGLGQPQHF.

CDR3 residues: CASSGSGSSYNEQFF. In DNA, the CDR3 is TGTGCCAGCAGCGGTAGCGGGAGCTCCTACAATGAGCAGTTCTTC. This chain links TRBV11-2 with TRBJ2-1, with 9 nucleotides matching TRBD2. The V and J ends lost 5 bases and 0 bases, in that order; junction bases with no gene match: 2. CDR1 and CDR2 from the germline V gene are SGHAT and FQNNGV. This CDR3 is 15 amino acids long.

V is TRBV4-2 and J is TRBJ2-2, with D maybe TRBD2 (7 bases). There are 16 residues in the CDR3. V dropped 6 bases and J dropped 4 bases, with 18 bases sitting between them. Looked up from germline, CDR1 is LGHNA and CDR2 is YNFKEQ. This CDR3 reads CASRGAGEEATGELFF. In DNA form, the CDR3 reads TGTGCCAGCAGGGGGGCGGGGGAGGAGGCCACCGGGGAGCTGTTTTTT.

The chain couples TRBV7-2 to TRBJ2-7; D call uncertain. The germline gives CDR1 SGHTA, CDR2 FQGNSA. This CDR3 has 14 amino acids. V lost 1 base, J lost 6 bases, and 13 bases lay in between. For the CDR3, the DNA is TGTGCCAGCAGCTTAGGGTTAGCTACGGCCGAGCAGTACTTC. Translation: CASSLGLATAEQYF.